These 23 T cell receptor beta chains originate from one sample sequenced in a study of T-cell reconstitution after alpha-beta-depleted transplantation in children. Unique molecular identifiers were incorporated into the prepared TCRbeta library. TCRdb processed the PCR reads anew with MiXCR; each CDR3 protein has one entry. Among 500,000 or so distinct CDR3 sequences listed, around a third were seen once. Sequenced here: PBMCs from the stem cell graft donor, sampled from the stem cell graft. Receptors originate from a human donor who donated a stem cell graft to a child with aplastic anemia.

CDR3 bases: TGTGCCAGCAGTGAAGCGTCAAGGGGGCAGGAGACCCAGTACTTC. It yields the protein CASSEASRGQETQYF. This chain uses TRBV2 with TRBJ2-5, with TRBD1 matching 7 bases. The CDR3 consists of 15 residues. Germline loops: CDR1 SNHLY, CDR2 FYNNEI. V lost 0 bases to trimming and J lost 5 bases; unmatched junction nucleotides: 6.

The genes are TRBV20-1 and TRBJ2-1, with 9 bases fitting TRBD1. Germline V gene data show CDR1 as DFQATT and CDR2 as SNEGSKA (reference sequence). The CDR3 covers 15 residues. V was clipped by 3 bases and J by 6 bases; unmatched bases: 9. CDR3 bases: TGCAGTGCTAGGATGGGAGACAGGGGGGGCAATGAGCAGTTCTTC. This encodes CSARMGDRGGNEQFF.

The chain recombines TRBV29-1 with TRBJ2-1; 8 nucleotides match TRBD2. Germline assignment: CDR1 SQVTM and CDR2 ANQGSEA. The CDR3 runs to 14 residues. Trimming cost V 3 bases and J 6 bases; bases outside gene matches: 7. This CDR3 reads CSVDGTSLSNEQFF. As DNA, the CDR3 is TGCAGCGTTGACGGGACTAGTTTATCCAATGAGCAGTTCTTC.

This clonotype was counted a few times. The genes are TRBV18 and TRBJ2-1; D perhaps matches TRBD2 (5 bases). CDR3 length equals 13 residues. The V end was cut by 3 bases, the J end by 3 bases, with 6 bases between. Per germline, CDR1 KGHSH and CDR2 LQKENI. The CDR3 coding sequence is TGTGCCAGCTCACCGAGGGACTACAATGAGCAGTTCTTC. The encoded protein is CASSPRDYNEQFF.

V usage is TRBV18 and J usage is TRBJ1-1; D remains unclear. CDR1 is KGHSH and CDR2 is LQKENI in the germline V gene. The CDR3 contains 15 residues. V lost 0 bases to trimming and J lost 1 base, with 9 bases between them. The CDR3, as DNA: TGTGCCAGCTCACCACCCGGCACATCGAACACTGAAGCTTTCTTT. It yields the protein CASSPPGTSNTEAFF. Filled out from reference TRBV18 and TRBJ1-1, the complete variable domain reads NAGVMQNPRHLVRRRGQEARLRCSPMKGHSHVYWYRQLPEEGLKFMVYLQKENIIDESGMPKERFSAEFPKEGPSILRIQQVVRGDSAAYFCASSPPGTSNTEAFFGQGTRLTVV.

The CDR3 reads CASSQDPLAEYNEQFF. CDR3 in DNA: TGCGCCAGCAGCCAAGACCCATTAGCGGAATACAATGAGCAGTTCTTC. The chain combines TRBV4-3 with TRBJ2-1; possible D gene TRBD2, 6 bases. CDR3 length: 16 residues. Germline V gives CDR1 LGHNA, CDR2 YSLEER. V was pared by 0 bases and J by 4 bases, with 13 bases between.

This clonotype has just a few counts. The V gene is TRBV12-3 or TRBV12-4, the J gene TRBJ2-1; TRBD1 agrees at 10 bases. Losses at the gene ends were 6 bases for V and 5 bases for J; bases not matched to a gene: 7. The CDR3 length is 15 residues. In DNA, the CDR3 is TGTGCCAGCAGCTCGGGACAGGGGCGTAACAATGAGCAGTTCTTC. As protein: CASSSGQGRNNEQFF.

This clonotype was recorded a few times. J is TRBJ1-5 and V is TRBV7-9; 8 bases are shared with TRBD1. This CDR3 spans 14 amino acids. Germline V gene lookup returns CDR1 SEHNR and CDR2 FQNEAQ (reference sequence). V was clipped by 4 bases and J by 10 bases; unmatched bases: 9. CDR3 sequence (DNA): TGTGCCAGCAGCTCCACAGGGGGGGAGCTCCCCCAGCATTTT. Translation gives CASSSTGGELPQHF. Supplemented by reference TRBV7-9 and TRBJ1-5, the full variable domain reads DTGVSQNPRHKITKRGQNVTFRCDPISEHNRLYWYRQTLGQGPEFLTYFQNEAQLEKSRLLSDRFSAERPKGSFSTLEIQRTEQGDSAMYLCASSSTGGELPQHFGDGTRLSIL.

The table lists this clonotype with a count of one. The chain combines TRBV28 with TRBJ1-6; D uncertain. Per the germline V gene, CDR1 is MDHEN and CDR2 is SYDVKM. CDR3 length: 15 amino acids. V shed 5 bases and J shed 9 bases, with 17 bases lying between them. This CDR3 is CASSSLEGFGSPLHF. The DNA of the CDR3 is TGTGCCAGCAGTAGTCTCGAAGGCTTCGGTTCACCCCTCCACTTT.

This clonotype was picked up many times. DNA of the CDR3: TGTGCCATCAGTGAAAGAAGTTACACAGATACGCAGTATTTT. Its protein is CAISERSYTDTQYF. The chain links TRBV10-3 to TRBJ2-3; D gene uncertain. The CDR3 is 14 residues long. Germline CDR1 reads ENHRY; CDR2 reads SYGVKD. The germline V and J ends were trimmed by 3 bases and 2 bases, with 9 bases remaining between them.

The CDR3 loop is CASSLRDSSYEQYF. DNA for the CDR3: TGTGCCAGCAGCTTGCGGGACTCATCCTACGAGCAGTACTTC. V gene TRBV11-2 combines with J gene TRBJ2-7, with a weak D call TRBD2 (6 bases). The length of the CDR3 is 14 residues. Trimming pared 3 bases from V and 1 base from J, leaving 10 bases between. Germline CDR1 reads SGHAT; CDR2 reads FQNNGV.

This clonotype was seen a single time. The chain combines TRBV20-1 with TRBJ2-7; 10 bases are a match to TRBD2. Germline lookup yields CDR1 DFQATT and CDR2 SNEGSKA (reference sequence). V was pared by 6 bases and J by 1 base, with 6 bases of the junction left unmatched. The CDR3 consists of 14 residues. The CDR3 bases are TGCAGTGCGGAGCGGGAGGGCGAATCCTACGAGCAGTACTTC. Translation: CSAEREGESYEQYF.

The table lists this clonotype with a few counts. The V gene is TRBV4-1, the J gene TRBJ1-1; maybe TRBD1 (5 bases). The germline V gene has CDR1 MGHRA and CDR2 YSYEKL. The CDR3 contains 15 residues. V was shortened by 0 bases and J by 2 bases, with 10 bases between the two germline ends. CDR3 loop: CASSQDRQSNTEAFF. DNA of the CDR3: TGCGCCAGCAGCCAAGATCGACAGTCCAACACTGAAGCTTTCTTT.

The rearrangement uses TRBV12-3 or TRBV12-4 and TRBJ2-1; the match to TRBD1 covers 12 bases. This CDR3 region has 14 residues. Unmatched junction bases numbered 4, after V lost 6 bases and J lost 7 bases. CDR3 sequence (DNA): TGTGCCAGCAGCCTGGGACAGGGGGCAAATGAGCAGTTCTTC. This codes for CASSLGQGANEQFF.

The rearrangement joins TRBV11-2 to TRBJ1-2; D gene uncertain. Germline V gene lookup returns CDR1 SGHAT and CDR2 FQNNGV. Between the trimmed V and J ends, which lost 0 bases and 0 bases, there was a span of 17 bases. The CDR3 is made up of 18 amino acids. CDR3 residues: CASSLDPLAPVSNYGYTF. Written as DNA, the CDR3 is TGTGCCAGCAGCTTAGACCCGCTGGCGCCAGTGTCTAACTATGGCTACACCTTC.

The V gene is TRBV4-3, the J gene TRBJ2-5; TRBD2 matches at 15 bases. This CDR3 is 17 amino acids long. Germline lookup yields CDR1 LGHNA and CDR2 YSLEER. After removal of 4 bases from V and 0 bases from J, the junction contained 3 bases not matched to a gene. CDR3 sequence (DNA): TGCGCCAGCAGCCCCGGGACTAGCGGGAGGAACCAAGAGACCCAGTACTTC. As protein: CASSPGTSGRNQETQYF.

The V and J genes are TRBV4-3 and TRBJ2-5, with 8 bases aligning to TRBD1. V shed 0 bases and J 4 bases; nucleotides not matched to a gene: 1. Germline V lookup: CDR1 LGHNA, CDR2 YSLEER. The CDR3 spans 14 residues. The CDR3 here is CASSQETGAETQYF. For the CDR3, the DNA is TGCGCCAGCAGCCAAGAGACAGGGGCAGAGACCCAGTACTTC.

The chain carries TRBV18 and TRBJ1-2, with 7 bases that match TRBD1. V gave up 3 bases and J gave up 13 bases; unmatched junction bases: 11. The CDR3 has 13 residues. The V gene's germline CDR1 is KGHSH and CDR2 LQKENI. CDR3: CASSPSGTDLRTF. Here the CDR3 DNA reads TGTGCCAGCTCACCCTCGGGGACAGATTTACGCACCTTC.

In DNA, the CDR3 is TGCGCCAGCAGCTCCGGGACAGTAGGAGATACGCAGTATTTT. Protein sequence: CASSSGTVGDTQYF. The V gene is TRBV5-1, the J gene TRBJ2-3; 7 bases are shared with TRBD1. Germline V gene lookup returns CDR1 SGHRS and CDR2 YFSETQ. The CDR3 is 14 residues long. Trimming took 3 bases from V and 5 from J; bases not matched to a gene: 6.

Only a few counts were recorded for this clonotype. V usage is TRBV7-8 and J usage is TRBJ1-2, with TRBD1 as a possible D gene (5 bases). This CDR3 is 14 amino acids long. From germline, CDR1 is SGHVS and CDR2 FQNEAQ. Trimming took off 0 bases at V and 4 bases at J, with 9 bases between the two ends. For the CDR3, the DNA is TGTGCCAGCAGCTTAGCGACCAGGGTCTATGGCTACACCTTC. Amino acid sequence: CASSLATRVYGYTF.

V usage is TRBV20-1 and J usage is TRBJ2-1; 9 nucleotides line up with TRBD2. The J segment lost 6 bases and the V segment lost 4 bases, leaving 7 bases of the junction unmatched. The CDR3 extends over 14 amino acids. CDR1 and CDR2 from the germline V gene are DFQATT and SNEGSKA (reference sequence). This chain's CDR3 is CSAKAGGPFNEQFF. The CDR3 DNA is TGCAGTGCTAAGGCGGGAGGGCCGTTCAATGAGCAGTTCTTC.

J is TRBJ2-1 and V is TRBV6-2 or TRBV6-3; D might be TRBD2 (6 bases). Trimming left V 5 bases short and J 7 bases short, with 15 bases between. The germline V gene encodes CDR1 MNHEY and CDR2 SVGEGT. This CDR3 has 14 residues. CDR3 DNA: TGTGCCAGCAGTGGTACTAGCTTTGGGAATGAGCAGTTCTTC. Amino acids: CASSGTSFGNEQFF.

This clonotype was recorded a few times. V usage is TRBV29-1 and J usage is TRBJ1-1; no clear D gene. The CDR3 is made up of 13 amino acids. The germline gives CDR1 SQVTM, CDR2 ANQGSEA. V was shortened by 1 base and J by 0 bases, with 6 bases between the two germline ends. CDR3 protein: CSVEGRLNTEAFF. The CDR3 region has the DNA TGCAGCGTTGAAGGTCGGCTGAACACTGAAGCTTTCTTT. The full variable domain, completed using reference TRBV29-1 and TRBJ1-1, is SAVISQKPSRDICQRGTSLTIQCQVDSQVTMMFWYRQQPGQSLTLIATANQGSEATYESGFVIDKFPISRPNLTFSTLTVSNMSPEDSSIYLCSVEGRLNTEAFFGQGTRLTVV.